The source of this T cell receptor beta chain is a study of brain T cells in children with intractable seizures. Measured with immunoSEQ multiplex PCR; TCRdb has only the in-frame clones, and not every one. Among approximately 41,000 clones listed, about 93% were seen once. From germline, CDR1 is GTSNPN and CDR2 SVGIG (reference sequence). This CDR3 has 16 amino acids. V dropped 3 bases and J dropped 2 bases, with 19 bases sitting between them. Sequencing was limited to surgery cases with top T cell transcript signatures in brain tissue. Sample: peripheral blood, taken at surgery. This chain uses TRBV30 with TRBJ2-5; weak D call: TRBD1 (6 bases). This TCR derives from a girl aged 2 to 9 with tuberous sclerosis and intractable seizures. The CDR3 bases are TGTGCCTGGAGAAGGGGAACAGGGCCCCTACAAGAGACCCAGTACTTC. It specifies CAWRRGTGPLQETQYF. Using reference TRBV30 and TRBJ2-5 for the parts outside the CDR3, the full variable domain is SQTIHQWPATLVQPVGSPLSLECTVEGTSNPNLYWYRQAAGRGLQLLFYSVGIGQISSEVPQNLSASRPQDRQFILSSKKLLLSDSGFYLCAWRRGTGPLQETQYFGPGTRLLVL.